This T cell receptor beta chain was recovered during a study of OX40 agonist ivuxolimab in advanced cancers. This table comes from immunoSEQ multiplex PCR, and its TCRdb copy is limited to in-frame clones, with some not included. The table lists about 82,000 clones, around four fifths of them singletons. Germline CDR1 and CDR2: MDHEN and SYDVKM. CDR3 length equals 14 residues. V was pared by 2 bases and J by 8 bases, with 15 bases between. The sequence was collected from an adult with an advanced solid tumor such as melanoma, head and neck, liver or kidney cancer. The J gene is TRBJ1-2, the V gene TRBV28, with D possibly matching TRBD1 (6 bases). The material sequenced was CD4+ or CD8+ T cells sorted from blood, taken in a trial of the OX40 agonist ivuxolimab. CDR3 nucleotide sequence: TGTGCCAGCAGTTTAAGGACAGTGGCATCGGGCTACACCTTC. Translation: CASSLRTVASGYTF.